The 20 T cell receptor beta chains listed next were all sequenced from one sample in a study of T cell responses to AZD1222 COVID-19 vaccine (dated by TCRdb to the early 2020s). Libraries were built with the immunoSEQ multiplex PCR assay. Drawn from immuneACCESS, this table holds only the in-frame rearrangements with V and J called that TCRdb kept. Clones are partly lost; checked studies trace under half to an unresolved V gene and leave the rest unexplained. This sample has more than 100,000 clones in its table, and roughly 88% of those were observed once. 7.6% of the sample belongs to the ten largest clones. This specimen's time point label, interpreted: baseline before first vaccination. Sample: peripheral blood, taken on day 0 of AZD1222 vaccination. The receptors here all came from an adult in good health.

DNA of the CDR3: TGTGCCAGCAGCTTTGGGGGTAGCACAGATACGCAGTATTTT. This codes for CASSFGGSTDTQYF. This chain joins TRBV11-2 and TRBJ2-3, with D tentatively TRBD1 or TRBD2 (5 bases each). Looked up from germline, CDR1 is SGHAT and CDR2 is FQNNGV. This CDR3 contains 14 residues. Between the trimmed V and J ends, which lost 3 bases and 0 bases, there was a span of 7 bases.

This CDR3 is CASSTTGGQGRQPQHF. Here the CDR3 DNA reads TGTGCCAGTAGTACTACCGGGGGACAGGGACGTCAGCCCCAGCATTTT. This chain joins TRBV19 and TRBJ1-5; 9 bases are a match to TRBD1. The J segment lost 6 bases and the V segment lost 4 bases, leaving 10 bases of the junction unmatched. The CDR3 covers 16 residues. The germline V gene encodes CDR1 LNHDA and CDR2 SQIVND (reference sequence).

This chain uses TRBV19 with TRBJ1-4; a possible D gene is TRBD1 (6 bases). Germline CDR1 is LNHDA and CDR2 is SQIVND (reference sequence). This CDR3 has 17 residues. Between the trimmed V and J ends, which lost 6 bases and 3 bases, there was a span of 20 bases. CDR3 bases: TGTGCCAGTAGCCACAGGGACCGACTTGCAGCTAATGAAAAACTGTTTTTT. Translation: CASSHRDRLAANEKLFF.

The chain recombines TRBV5-1 with TRBJ2-2; D is unresolved. Trimming took 2 bases from V and 5 from J, leaving 7 bases between them. The CDR3 length is 13 residues. The germline V gene has CDR1 SGHRS and CDR2 YFSETQ. CDR3 residues: CASSLTGTGELFF. The CDR3, as DNA: TGCGCCAGCAGCTTAACTGGTACCGGGGAGCTGTTTTTT.

The genes are TRBV30 and TRBJ1-5, with 9 nucleotides matching TRBD1. The V segment lost 4 bases and the J segment 6 bases; nucleotides outside the gene matches: 7. CDR3 length equals 14 residues. CDR1 and CDR2 (germline): GTSNPN, SVGIG (reference sequence). CDR3 protein: CAWKQGAGGQPQHF. Written as DNA, the CDR3 is TGTGCCTGGAAACAGGGGGCGGGGGGTCAGCCCCAGCATTTT. Combining the CDR3 with reference TRBV30 and TRBJ1-5 gives the whole variable domain SQTIHQWPATLVQPVGSPLSLECTVEGTSNPNLYWYRQAAGRGLQLLFYSVGIGQISSEVPQNLSASRPQDRQFILSSKKLLLSDSGFYLCAWKQGAGGQPQHFGDGTRLSIL.

The rearrangement uses TRBV18 and TRBJ1-1; D unresolved. Per germline, CDR1 KGHSH and CDR2 LQKENI. V was shortened by 6 bases and J by 9 bases, with 20 bases between the two germline ends. CDR3 size: 14 residues. For the CDR3, the DNA is TGTGCCAGCTCCCCGATGGATTGGTCAGAGAAAGCTTTCTTT. Translation: CASSPMDWSEKAFF.

The V and J genes are TRBV5-1 and TRBJ1-4; 7 bases map to TRBD1. With V trimmed by 5 bases and J by 0 bases, 4 bases remained unmatched. Germline V lookup: CDR1 SGHRS, CDR2 YFSETQ. This CDR3 is 15 amino acids long. Written as DNA, the CDR3 is TGCGCCAGCAGTCCCGGACAGGCAACTAATGAAAAACTGTTTTTT. This sequence encodes CASSPGQATNEKLFF.

This clone has just one count. V usage is TRBV7-3 and J usage is TRBJ2-3; a weak D match, TRBD2 (5 bases). The CDR3 covers 15 residues. Looked up from germline, CDR1 is SGHTA and CDR2 is FQGTGA. The V gene lost 4 bases and the J gene lost 6 bases, with 17 bases spanning the gap. CDR3 bases: TGTGCCAGCAGCTCCAGCGGCCCCCGATGGGATACGCAGTATTTT. Translated, it gives CASSSSGPRWDTQYF.

The V gene is TRBV7-2, the J gene TRBJ1-1, with no clear D. Germline assignment: CDR1 SGHTA and CDR2 FQGNSA. The V and J ends lost 5 bases and 0 bases respectively, with 7 bases between them. This CDR3 is built from 13 residues. The CDR3 region is CASSGRMNTEAFF. The DNA for the CDR3 is TGTGCCAGCAGCGGTCGGATGAACACTGAAGCTTTCTTT.

V and J are TRBV11-1 and TRBJ2-7; TRBD1 aligns across 9 bases. The CDR3 is made up of 15 amino acids. The V gene end was trimmed by 5 bases and the J gene end by 2 bases; junction bases not matched to a gene: 7. The V gene's germline CDR1 is SGHAT and CDR2 FQDESV (reference sequence). CDR3 nucleotides: TGTGCCAGCAGCCCAGAGGACAGGGGTACCTACGAGCAGTACTTC. Its protein product is CASSPEDRGTYEQYF.

In regard to this clone: Other nucleotide sequences in the sample specify the same CDR3. This sequence joins TRBV24-1 and TRBJ2-7; 7 bases map to TRBD1. The V gene's germline CDR1 is KGHDR and CDR2 SFDVKD. V was pared by 3 bases and J by 1 base, with 5 bases of the junction left unmatched. This CDR3 has 15 amino acids. The CDR3 coding sequence is TGTGCCACCAGTGATCCCACGACAGGGTCCTACGAGCAGTACTTC. This gives the protein CATSDPTTGSYEQYF.

The chain links TRBV7-2 to TRBJ2-5; TRBD2 matches 10 bases. The length of the CDR3 is 16 residues. CDR1 is SGHTA, CDR2 FQGNSA, per germline. V was pared by 1 base and J by 2 bases, with 4 bases of the junction left unmatched. Here the CDR3 reads CASSLELAGVQETQYF. In DNA form, the CDR3 reads TGTGCCAGCAGCTTAGAGCTAGCGGGAGTACAAGAGACCCAGTACTTC.

J is TRBJ2-3 and V is TRBV9; D is ambiguous. V lost 5 bases and J lost 1, with 2 bases in between. The CDR3 sequence is 11 residues long. CDR1 and CDR2 (germline): SGDLS, YYNGEE. Written as DNA, the CDR3 is TGTGCCAGCAGTCGCACAGATACGCAGTATTTT. It codes for CASSRTDTQYF.

The rearrangement joins TRBV4-1 to TRBJ2-7; maybe TRBD2 (6 bases). CDR1 is MGHRA and CDR2 is YSYEKL in the germline V gene. This CDR3 is built from 14 residues. Trimming removed 0 bases from V and 3 bases from J, with 9 bases in between. For the CDR3, the DNA is TGCGCCAGCAGCCAAGAAGAGGGACTCTACGAGCAGTACTTC. This encodes CASSQEEGLYEQYF.

This chain joins TRBV29-1 and TRBJ1-2; tentatively, D is TRBD1 (6 bases). The CDR3 runs 13 residues. V was trimmed by 4 bases and J by 1 base, leaving 10 bases between them. Looked up from germline, CDR1 is SQVTM and CDR2 is ANQGSEA. The CDR3 protein is CSVGQGSNYGYTF. CDR3 bases: TGCAGCGTTGGGCAGGGGAGTAACTATGGCTACACCTTC.

This clone is a singleton in its sample. The rearrangement uses TRBV19 and TRBJ1-2, with 9 bases aligning to TRBD1. The V gene's germline CDR1 is LNHDA and CDR2 SQIVND (reference sequence). There are 13 residues in the CDR3. V gave up 3 bases and J gave up 4 bases; unmatched junction bases: 0. The CDR3 coding sequence is TGTGCCAGTAGTATGGGACAGGGCTATGGCTACACCTTC. Translating it yields CASSMGQGYGYTF.

The gene calls are TRBV6-2 or TRBV6-3 and TRBJ2-1; TRBD2 aligns across 7 bases. V dropped 2 bases and J dropped 7; count of bases not matched to a gene: 8. This CDR3 is built from 15 residues. Germline lookup yields CDR1 MNHEY and CDR2 SVGEGT. CDR3 nucleotide sequence: TGTGCCAGCAGTTACGGCGGCGGGAGCTGGAATGAGCAGTTCTTC. Its protein is CASSYGGGSWNEQFF.

This clone occurred once. This sequence joins TRBV7-3 and TRBJ2-1; D perhaps matches TRBD1 (6 bases). V lost 5 bases and J 10 bases, leaving 21 bases between the germline ends. The CDR3 extends over 15 amino acids. Germline loops: CDR1 SGHTA, CDR2 FQGTGA. For the CDR3, the DNA is TGTGCCAGCAGCGACCGGGACATCCTCGGGGAAGAGCAGTTCTTC. It is translated as CASSDRDILGEEQFF.

The chain couples TRBV7-3 to TRBJ1-6, with D maybe TRBD1 (5 bases). This CDR3 is built from 16 residues. The V end lost 4 bases, the J end lost 6 bases, and 16 bases lay between the germline ends. Germline values: CDR1 SGHTA, CDR2 FQGTGA. The CDR3 DNA reads TGTGCCAGCAGCTCGGGACGTCGCGAAGCTAATTCACCCCTCCACTTT. Amino acids: CASSSGRREANSPLHF. The full variable domain, in which reference TRBV7-3 and TRBJ1-6 provide the parts outside the CDR3, is GAGVSQTPSNKVTEKGKYVELRCDPISGHTALYWYRQSLGQGPEFLIYFQGTGAADDSGLPNDRFFAVRPEGSVSTLKIQRTERGDSAVYLCASSSGRREANSPLHFGNGTRLTVT.

This clone was seen only once. This chain joins TRBV7-9 and TRBJ2-2, with unresolved D. The CDR3 has 16 residues. Germline CDR1 and CDR2: SEHNR and FQNEAQ (reference sequence). Trimming shortened V by 5 bases and J by 0 bases, and 13 bases separated the two germline ends. CDR3 nucleotides: TGTGCCAGCAGCCCTAATGGAGCGACGAACACCGGGGAGCTGTTTTTT. This encodes CASSPNGATNTGELFF.